What follows are 25 T cell receptor beta chains derived from one specimen sequenced in a study of sequential checkpoint blockade in melanoma. TCRdb keeps only in-frame clones here, not all; method: immunoSEQ multiplex PCR. The sample includes 6,000 or so clones, 25% to 30% of them seen just once. This sample's treatment: randomized to nivolumab then ipilimumab (arm A) or the reverse (arm B). The sample consisted of tumor tissue (inferred from file names), taken from a patient given nivolumab and ipilimumab in sequence. The receptors here all came from a human donor with melanoma.

This clone was observed a few times. The V call is TRBV6-8, the J call TRBJ2-1; D call uncertain. From germline, CDR1 is MNHGY and CDR2 SAAAGT. Between the trimmed V and J ends, which lost 0 bases and 4 bases, there was a span of 10 bases. The CDR3 is 15 residues long. The CDR3 bases are TGTGCCAGCAGTTACTCAGCGTCTCAATACAATGAGCAGTTCTTC. This codes for CASSYSASQYNEQFF.

V is TRBV6-1 and J is TRBJ2-1, with TRBD1 as a possible D gene (7 bases). In germline, CDR1 is MNHNS, CDR2 SASEGT. This CDR3 has 14 amino acids. Trimming stripped 0 bases from V and 8 bases from J, with 11 bases between. The CDR3 protein is CASSEAEGADEQFF. The CDR3 coding sequence is TGTGCCAGCAGTGAAGCGGAGGGGGCGGATGAGCAGTTCTTC.

This chain uses TRBV10-2 with TRBJ2-5; D is unclear. The CDR3 is 14 residues long. Germline V gene lookup returns CDR1 WSHSY and CDR2 SAAADI. V lost 4 bases and J 4 bases, leaving 13 bases between the germline ends. The CDR3 reads CASSARGLGETQYF. The CDR3 region has the DNA TGCGCCAGCAGTGCGCGTGGCCTAGGAGAGACCCAGTACTTC.

This chain joins TRBV6-8 and TRBJ1-1; the D is unclear. CDR3 length: 16 residues. The V gene lost 2 bases and the J gene lost 0 bases, with 13 bases spanning the gap. Germline values: CDR1 MNHGY, CDR2 SAAAGT. CDR3 amino acids: CASSYRVFRLNTEAFF. In DNA, the CDR3 is TGTGCCAGCAGTTACAGGGTTTTCCGGCTGAACACTGAAGCTTTCTTT.

The chain has TRBV11-3 and TRBJ2-1, with 7 bases identical to TRBD2. Germline CDR1 is SGHNT and CDR2 is YENEEA. The V gene end was trimmed by 1 base and the J gene end by 9 bases; junction bases not matched to a gene: 6. The CDR3 runs to 14 residues. This CDR3 is CASSLGPLAAEQFF. CDR3 DNA: TGTGCCAGCAGCTTAGGGCCCCTAGCGGCTGAGCAGTTCTTC.

The CDR3 sequence: CASSGSTSTDTQYF. The DNA of the CDR3 is TGTGCCAGCAGTGGTTCAACGAGCACAGATACGCAGTATTTT. V and J are TRBV6-8 and TRBJ2-3, with D hard to call. CDR1 is MNHGY, CDR2 SAAAGT, per germline. This CDR3 is built from 14 residues. Trimming removed 5 bases at V and 0 bases at J, with 9 bases between.

This clone was detected ten times or more. The chain recombines TRBV11-3 with TRBJ2-3; 14 nucleotides line up with TRBD2. In germline, CDR1 is SGHNT, CDR2 YENEEA. V was clipped by 7 bases and J by 4 bases; unmatched bases: 4. There are 15 residues in the CDR3. In DNA form, the CDR3 reads TGTGCCAGCAAATTGGGACTAGCGGGAGCAGATACGCAGTATTTT. It codes for CASKLGLAGADTQYF.

The chain employs TRBV5-1 and TRBJ2-3; the D gene could be TRBD1 or TRBD2 (5 bases each). The V end lost 0 bases, the J end lost 0 bases, and 11 bases lay between the germline ends. Germline V gives CDR1 SGHRS, CDR2 YFSETQ. The CDR3 runs to 16 residues. CDR3 nucleotides: TGCGCCAGCAGCTTGGACGGGGCTTCTAGCACAGATACGCAGTATTTT. It specifies CASSLDGASSTDTQYF.

This clone was found a few times. The chain employs TRBV6-7 and TRBJ1-2; unclear D gene. TRBV6-7 is treated as an ORF (open reading frame) with a function not yet certain. The V end was cut by 6 bases, the J end by 2 bases, with 10 bases between. The CDR3 loop spans 13 amino acids. CDR3 nucleotide sequence: TGTGCCAGCAGGACTCGGACCAACTATGGCTACACCTTC. Translation gives CASRTRTNYGYTF.

The chain couples TRBV29-1 to TRBJ1-4; 8 bases are a match to TRBD1. CDR1 and CDR2 (germline): SQVTM, ANQGSEA. The CDR3 is 13 amino acids. With 8 bases clipped from V and 4 bases from J, the junction kept 6 bases outside the gene matches. As DNA, the CDR3 is TGCAGCACAGGACAGGGCCGTAATGAAAAACTGTTTTTT. It encodes CSTGQGRNEKLFF.

The rearrangement links TRBV10-3 to TRBJ2-5; 7 bases align to TRBD2. The V segment lost 0 bases and the J segment 5 bases; nucleotides outside the gene matches: 12. The CDR3 length is 17 residues. CDR1 and CDR2 (germline): ENHRY, SYGVKD. CDR3 nucleotides: TGTGCCATCAGTGAGTCGAGGACTAGTGGGAGTAGTGAGACCCAGTACTTC. As protein: CAISESRTSGSSETQYF.

CDR3 region: CASSRQGAIDTQYF. The CDR3 region has the DNA TGTGCCAGTAGTCGGCAGGGGGCCATCGATACGCAGTATTTT. The gene calls are TRBV19 and TRBJ2-3; TRBD1 matches at 8 bases. The CDR3 runs 14 residues. CDR1 and CDR2 from the germline V gene are LNHDA and SQIVND (reference sequence). Losses at the gene ends were 5 bases for V and 6 bases for J; bases not matched to a gene: 7.

This clone was detected a few times. The CDR3 loop reads CASSYTGLAGANEQFF. The CDR3 region has the DNA TGTGCCAGCAGTTACACCGGACTAGCGGGAGCAAATGAGCAGTTCTTC. The V and J genes are TRBV6-8 and TRBJ2-1; TRBD2 matches 13 bases. Germline CDR1 reads MNHGY; CDR2 reads SAAAGT. V was clipped by 2 bases and J by 7 bases; unmatched bases: 5. The CDR3 covers 16 residues.

This clone was counted at least ten times. The chain has TRBV11-3 and TRBJ2-7; D gene unclear. CDR3 length equals 15 residues. Germline V CDR1 and CDR2: SGHNT, YENEEA. V gave up 5 bases and J gave up 0 bases, with 14 bases separating them. The CDR3 loop reads CASSPLGRSSYEQYF. In DNA, the CDR3 is TGTGCCAGCAGCCCTCTGGGCCGTAGCTCCTACGAGCAGTACTTC.

This clone was observed a handful of times. The chain links TRBV5-1 to TRBJ2-1; D may be TRBD1 or TRBD2 (5 bases each). The CDR3 is made up of 15 amino acids. Trimming cost V 0 bases and J 6 bases, with 13 bases left between them. Germline values: CDR1 SGHRS, CDR2 YFSETQ. CDR3 coding DNA: TGCGCCAGCAGCTTGGTGTACGGGGACGCCAATGAGCAGTTCTTC. It specifies CASSLVYGDANEQFF.

This clone was recorded at least ten times. This chain connects TRBV11-3 to TRBJ2-5, with D possibly being TRBD2 (7 bases). CDR1 is SGHNT, CDR2 YENEEA, per germline. Trimming removed 3 bases at V and 4 bases at J, with 12 bases between. The CDR3 consists of 14 residues. The chain's CDR3 is CASSLGGAVETQYF. CDR3 DNA sequence: TGTGCCAGCAGCTTGGGGGGGGCCGTAGAGACCCAGTACTTC.

The genes are TRBV28 and TRBJ1-1; no definite D call. CDR1 MDHEN and CDR2 SYDVKM come from the germline V gene. The CDR3 runs 13 residues. Trimming left V 8 bases short and J 2 bases short, with 12 bases between. CDR3 nucleotides: TGTGCCAGCCCGAATTCAGATAACACTGAAGCTTTCTTT. Translation gives CASPNSDNTEAFF.

The gene calls are TRBV5-1 and TRBJ1-4; D possibly corresponds to TRBD1 (5 bases). Germline-derived CDR1 and CDR2 are SGHRS and YFSETQ. V shed 0 bases and J shed 3 bases, with 6 bases lying between them. The CDR3 extends over 14 amino acids. The CDR3 sequence is CASSLETANEKLFF. As DNA, the CDR3 is TGCGCCAGCAGCTTGGAGACAGCTAATGAAAAACTGTTTTTT.

V gene TRBV6-8 combines with J gene TRBJ1-1, with 10 nucleotides matching TRBD1. With V trimmed by 5 bases and J by 6 bases, 9 bases remained unmatched. CDR3 length equals 15 residues. The germline V gene encodes CDR1 MNHGY and CDR2 SAAAGT. In nucleotides, the CDR3 is TGTGCCAGCAGTAGTCCGGGACAGGGGTACGCTGAAGCTTTCTTT. It encodes CASSSPGQGYAEAFF.

V usage is TRBV4-1 and J usage is TRBJ2-3; TRBD1 matches 7 bases. J gave up 0 bases and V 4 bases, and 4 bases lay outside the gene matches. There are 15 residues in the CDR3. Germline-derived CDR1 and CDR2 are MGHRA and YSYEKL. The CDR3 bases are TGCGCCAGCAGCCTCTGGGACAGTAGCACAGATACGCAGTATTTT. Translating it yields CASSLWDSSTDTQYF.

The V and J genes are TRBV11-3 and TRBJ1-3; the D is unclear. With 0 bases removed from V and 0 bases from J, the gap between germline ends came to 9 bases. The germline V gene encodes CDR1 SGHNT and CDR2 YENEEA. CDR3 length: 16 residues. In DNA, the CDR3 is TGTGCCAGCAGCTTAGACAGCCTTAACTCTGGAAACACCATATATTTT. Its protein product is CASSLDSLNSGNTIYF.

In nucleotides, the CDR3 is TGTGCCAGCAGTCGAGGAGCCATTTCGTCCTCTGGAAACACCATATATTTT. It codes for CASSRGAISSSGNTIYF. The chain couples TRBV6-8 to TRBJ1-3; no clear D gene. The germline V gene has CDR1 MNHGY and CDR2 SAAAGT. With 5 bases removed from V and 0 bases from J, the gap between germline ends came to 17 bases. CDR3 size: 17 residues.

The V and J genes are TRBV10-3 and TRBJ1-1; possibly TRBD1 for D (6 bases). Germline CDR1 and CDR2: ENHRY and SYGVKD. V lost 2 bases and J 0 bases, leaving 10 bases between the germline ends. CDR3 size: 15 residues. CDR3 amino acids: CAISEVNRVNTEAFF. CDR3 in DNA: TGTGCCATCAGTGAGGTAAACAGGGTGAACACTGAAGCTTTCTTT.

This clone was seen ten or more times. The V gene is TRBV9, the J gene TRBJ1-1; the match to TRBD1 covers 9 bases. CDR3 length equals 14 residues. Germline lookup yields CDR1 SGDLS and CDR2 YYNGEE. The trim removed 0 bases at V and 6 bases at J, leaving 3 bases unmatched. The CDR3 sequence is CASSVGDRVPEAFF. As DNA, the CDR3 is TGTGCCAGCAGCGTAGGGGACAGGGTGCCTGAAGCTTTCTTT.

The V call is TRBV11-3, the J call TRBJ2-7; TRBD2 matches 9 bases. Germline V gene lookup returns CDR1 SGHNT and CDR2 YENEEA. There are 15 residues in the CDR3. Trimming took 4 bases from V and 0 from J; bases not matched to a gene: 4. The CDR3 coding sequence is TGTGCCAGCAGCTGGGGACTAGCTTACTCCTACGAGCAGTACTTC. It specifies CASSWGLAYSYEQYF.